This entry describes one T cell receptor (beta chain). Its antigen is not yet known. No base qualities exist here, and no much larger clone lies one base off it. The CDR3 spans 14 residues, from the cysteine through the phenylalanine. Of the read, only the CDR3 DNA is kept; its 42 bases are in frame from base 1. V loses 5 bases, J loses 0 bases, and the germline ends lie 8 bases apart. CDR1 and CDR2, looked up from the germline V gene (reference sequence), are LNHNV and YYDKDF. This record comes from a study of blood T cell repertoires in COVID-19 (dated by TCRdb to about 2020). About the investigation overall: Samples from collaborators originated in the United States, Italy and Spain and spanned both the acute and convalescent phases of COVID-19. The samples were drawn from two sources: the first 160 participants of the ongoing ImmuneRACE study, and 1,254 subjects contributed by 6 global collaborators. The material from the prospective study consisted of cDNA or gDNA derived from T cells, B-cell-depleted T cells, or PBMCs. Sample metadata almost always included a de-identified subject ID, COVID-19 status, age in years and sex. Where available, HLA class I and class II types were obtained from metadata supplied by the sample provider rather than from assay-based typing. Subjects who had been exposed to COVID-19, were actively infected with it, or had recovered from it provided the deeply sampled blood TCRbeta repertoires that made up the dataset. The repertoires were released in a freely available public database intended as a resource for research on the immune response to SARS-CoV-2.

What the research found in general, with its limitations: The quantity of clinical and demographic metadata differed by source and by participant and was supplied without curation.

Each collaborating institution followed its own protocols to collect whole blood in K2EDTA tubes. For TCRbeta analysis, collaborators shipped samples as frozen whole blood, isolated PBMCs, or DNA extracted from either of those sample types. The immunoSEQ Assay, a bias-controlled multiplex PCR, was used to amplify TCRbeta CDR3 regions from genomic DNA. The original pipeline was this. The number of nucleated cells in each sample was estimated by amplification of reference gene primers within the assay. To quantify the absolute abundance of each unique TCRbeta CDR3 rearrangement, sequence reads were collapsed and filtered. Productive Simpson clonality was computed per sample as the square root of Simpson's diversity index over productive rearrangements. TCRdb carries this immuneACCESS record with in-frame sequences only. Its versions omit some clonotypes, under half of them owing to an unresolved V gene in the studies checked, with the rest unexplained. V, J and clone size are taken as reported in that table, and D and trimming were inferred from the DNA itself. In this sample the table shows 50,000 to 70,000 clones, 88% of which occur a single time. Clones ranked in the top ten supply over 4% of the sample.

This sequence uses TRBV15 and TRBJ1-5; the D gene is possibly TRBD1, with 5 bases matching. The sequencing sample was made of peripheral blood. The TCR originated in a man aged 55 to 70 with acute or convalescent COVID-19. Here is the DNA: TGTGCCACCAGCCCGACAGATAGCAATCAGCCCCAGCATTTT. Its protein is CATSPTDSNQPQHF.